The 31 T cell receptor beta chains presented below share a single source sample, sequenced in a study of neurological immune-mediated disorders. TCRdb reprocessed the 5' RACE reads with MiXCR, giving one entry per CDR3 protein. The sample lists tens of thousands of distinct CDR3 sequences, 2% to 3% occurring once. The specimen was PBMCs. These receptors were taken from a man over 45 with multiple sclerosis.

At least ten counts were recorded for this clonotype. The rearrangement uses TRBV5-5 and TRBJ1-5, with D possibly matching TRBD1 (6 bases). The germline V and J ends were trimmed by 0 bases and 6 bases, with 13 bases remaining between them. The CDR3 runs 15 residues. The V gene's germline CDR1 is SGHKS and CDR2 YYEKEE (reference sequence). The CDR3 DNA sequence: TGTGCCAGCAGCTTGGACGGGGGCCGAGGTCAGCCCCAGCATTTT. The encoded protein is CASSLDGGRGQPQHF.

This clonotype was counted many times. The rearrangement uses TRBV29-1 and TRBJ1-1; D perhaps matches TRBD1 (6 bases). The V gene's germline CDR1 is SQVTM and CDR2 ANQGSEA. CDR3 length equals 11 residues. V was shortened by 2 bases and J by 9 bases, with 10 bases between the two germline ends. The CDR3 is CSVEWGQKAFF. For the CDR3, the DNA is TGCAGCGTTGAATGGGGGCAGAAAGCTTTCTTT.

This clonotype was found many times. The chain uses TRBV7-2 and TRBJ2-3, with D possibly TRBD1 on 5 matching bases. Germline CDR1 and CDR2: SGHTA and FQGNSA. The length of the CDR3 is 14 residues. Trimming removed 1 base at V and 3 bases at J, with 8 bases between. CDR3 residues: CASSLGRATDTQYF. The CDR3 bases are TGTGCCAGCAGCTTAGGCAGGGCGACAGATACGCAGTATTTT.

This clonotype has at least ten counts. This rearrangement joins TRBV5-1 to TRBJ1-6; 7 nucleotides align to TRBD1. CDR3 size: 15 residues. J gave up 14 bases and V 3 bases, and 14 bases lay outside the gene matches. Germline V CDR1 and CDR2: SGHRS, YFSETQ. DNA of the CDR3: TGCGCCAGCAGCTCTGGACAGGCTCCCATTGAATCCCTCCACTTT. It translates to CASSSGQAPIESLHF.

This clonotype appeared many times. The chain links TRBV7-2 to TRBJ2-5; TRBD2 might be the D (6 bases). Trimming removed 1 base at V and 3 bases at J, with 9 bases between. Germline V lookup: CDR1 SGHTA, CDR2 FQGNSA. The CDR3 runs to 14 residues. CDR3 in DNA: TGTGCCAGCAGCTTAGGCGGGACCAAAGAGACCCAGTACTTC. Its protein is CASSLGGTKETQYF.

The V and J genes are TRBV6-2 or TRBV6-3 and TRBJ2-5; possibly TRBD1 or TRBD2 for D (5 bases each). The CDR3 extends over 15 amino acids. CDR1 and CDR2 (germline): MNHEY, SVGEGT. V lost 2 bases and J lost 4, with 14 bases in between. DNA of the CDR3: TGTGCCAGCAGTTACGGGGGTGGACAAGCAGAGACCCAGTACTTC. This encodes CASSYGGGQAETQYF.

This clonotype was recorded a few times. A much bigger clone sits one base away, suggesting this may be a read error. V and J are TRBV6-2 or TRBV6-3 and TRBJ2-4, with 8 bases identical to TRBD1. The CDR3 totals 12 residues. The V gene's germline CDR1 is MNHEY and CDR2 SVGEGT. The CDR3 sequence is CDSSFWDRLQYF. The CDR3, as DNA: TGTGACAGCAGTTTCTGGGACAGGCTACAGTACTTC.

This clonotype was seen many times. The chain links TRBV7-2 to TRBJ2-3; 9 positions agree with TRBD2. Germline trimming cut 3 bases from V and 8 bases from J; bases unmatched to any gene: 3. Germline V lookup: CDR1 SGHTA, CDR2 FQGNSA. This CDR3 has 13 amino acids. CDR3 loop: CASSLGLARTQYF. The DNA for the CDR3 is TGTGCCAGCAGCTTGGGACTAGCACGTACGCAGTATTTT.

Note on this clonotype: Since a much larger clone is just one base distant, this may be a read error. The chain carries TRBV6-5 and TRBJ1-1, with a weak D call TRBD1 (5 bases). There are 13 residues in the CDR3. Trimming removed 5 bases from V and 11 bases from J, with 18 bases in between. The germline V gene encodes CDR1 MNHEY and CDR2 SVGAGI. The CDR3 region is CASSEKGLGRAFF. CDR3 bases: TGTGCCAGCAGTGAAAAGGGGCTGGGTCGGGCTTTCTTT.

This clonotype showed up many times. The rearrangement links TRBV20-1 to TRBJ2-5, with TRBD1 matching 7 bases. The ends lost 4 bases at V and 5 bases at J; junction bases unmatched: 13. The CDR3 has 15 residues. Germline CDR1 reads DFQATT; CDR2 reads SNEGSKA (reference sequence). As DNA, the CDR3 is TGCAGTGCTATTCGACAGGGTTGGGGTCAGGAGACCCAGTACTTC. Its protein is CSAIRQGWGQETQYF.

This clonotype was counted ten times or more. The CDR3 loop reads CSAGRGDEQFF. As DNA, the CDR3 is TGCAGTGCTGGCCGGGGAGACGAGCAGTTCTTC. The chain is built from TRBV20-1 and TRBJ2-1; weak D call: TRBD2 (5 bases). The CDR3 sequence is 11 residues long. Germline V CDR1 and CDR2: DFQATT, SNEGSKA (reference sequence). The germline V and J ends were trimmed by 5 bases and 10 bases, with 12 bases remaining between them.

This clonotype was observed at least ten times. The gene calls are TRBV5-1 and TRBJ1-1; tentative D call: TRBD1 (5 bases). Trimming shortened V by 0 bases and J by 3 bases, and 9 bases separated the two germline ends. The CDR3 runs 14 residues. Germline V gene data show CDR1 as SGHRS and CDR2 as YFSETQ. The CDR3 DNA is TGCGCCAGCAGCTTGGGCCAGGGCCACACTGAAGCTTTCTTT. Residues: CASSLGQGHTEAFF.

This clonotype was seen at least ten times. The rearrangement uses TRBV9 and TRBJ2-5; 7 bases line up with TRBD1. The CDR3 is 14 residues long. The germline CDR1 and CDR2 sequences are SGDLS and YYNGEE. With 4 bases clipped from V and 2 bases from J, the junction kept 5 bases outside the gene matches. CDR3 amino acids: CASSPRQGQETQYF. The CDR3 DNA reads as TGTGCCAGCAGCCCTAGACAGGGACAAGAGACCCAGTACTTC. The complete variable domain, with remaining parts taken from reference TRBV9 and TRBJ2-5, reads DSGVTQTPKHLITATGQRVTLRCSPRSGDLSVYWYQQSLDQGLQFLIQYYNGEERAKGNILERFSAQQFPDLHSELNLSSLELGDSALYFCASSPRQGQETQYFGPGTRLLVL.

This clonotype showed up many times. This sequence joins TRBV29-1 and TRBJ1-6; 7 bases agree with TRBD1. Germline CDR1 SQVTM, CDR2 ANQGSEA. The CDR3 has 14 residues. The junction had 9 bases not matched to a gene; V was cut back by 4 bases and J by 9 bases. CDR3 loop: CSVGAGGSGSPLHF. The CDR3 DNA follows: TGCAGCGTTGGGGCAGGGGGTTCGGGTTCACCCCTCCACTTT. The full variable domain, rest sourced from reference TRBV29-1 and TRBJ1-6, is SAVISQKPSRDICQRGTSLTIQCQVDSQVTMMFWYRQQPGQSLTLIATANQGSEATYESGFVIDKFPISRPNLTFSTLTVSNMSPEDSSIYLCSVGAGGSGSPLHFGNGTRLTVT.

This clonotype showed up many times. V usage is TRBV9 and J usage is TRBJ2-4, with D possibly matching TRBD2 (7 bases). The germline V and J ends were trimmed by 2 bases and 5 bases, with 11 bases remaining between them. Germline V gives CDR1 SGDLS, CDR2 YYNGEE. The CDR3 extends over 14 amino acids. CDR3 sequence (DNA): TGTGCCAGCAGCGTTGGGGGGGCGGAAAACATTCAGTACTTC. This sequence encodes CASSVGGAENIQYF.

This clonotype was observed a handful of times. The chain uses TRBV7-2 and TRBJ2-5; D unclear. Trimming removed 4 bases at V and 3 bases at J, with 3 bases between. The V gene's germline CDR1 is SGHTA and CDR2 FQGNSA. The CDR3 is made up of 11 amino acids. CDR3 amino acids: CASSSEETQYF. The DNA of the CDR3 is TGTGCCAGCAGCTCGGAAGAGACCCAGTACTTC. Full variable domain (rest looked up from reference TRBV7-2 and TRBJ2-5): GAGVSQSPSNKVTEKGKDVELRCDPISGHTALYWYRQSLGQGLEFLIYFQGNSAPDKSGLPSDRFSAERTGGSVSTLTIQRTQQEDSAVYLCASSSEETQYFGPGTRLLVL.

At least ten counts were recorded for this clonotype. V is TRBV5-1 and J is TRBJ1-2, with D hard to call. Germline CDR1 is SGHRS and CDR2 is YFSETQ. The CDR3 spans 15 residues. The V end was cut by 0 bases, the J end by 0 bases, with 9 bases between. CDR3: CASSLAQSANYGYTF. The CDR3 bases are TGCGCCAGCAGCTTGGCGCAGAGTGCTAACTATGGCTACACCTTC.

This clonotype has at least ten counts. The chain uses TRBV7-2 and TRBJ2-1; 7 bases are shared with TRBD1. Germline-derived CDR1 and CDR2 are SGHTA and FQGNSA. The CDR3 loop spans 14 amino acids. V shed 5 bases and J 9 bases; nucleotides not matched to a gene: 10. The CDR3 DNA reads as TGTGCCAGCAGCCCCTCGACAGGGAGAGGTGAGCAGTTCTTC. It translates to CASSPSTGRGEQFF.

This clonotype was found many times. The rearrangement uses TRBV7-9 and TRBJ1-1; D is possibly TRBD1 (6 bases). Germline assignment: CDR1 SEHNR and CDR2 FQNEAQ (reference sequence). V shed 3 bases and J shed 5 bases, with 10 bases lying between them. The CDR3 length is 13 residues. The DNA of the CDR3 is TGTGCCAGCAGCTTGGAAGGGGGTACTGAAGCTTTCTTT. Protein sequence: CASSLEGGTEAFF.

This clonotype was picked up many times. The chain links TRBV6-1 to TRBJ2-5; 14 nucleotides agree with TRBD2. Germline lookup yields CDR1 MNHNS and CDR2 SASEGT. The CDR3 is 15 residues long. After removal of 4 bases from V and 2 bases from J, the junction contained 0 bases not matched to a gene. In nucleotides, the CDR3 is TGTGCCAGCAGTGGACTAGCGGGGGGGCAAGAGACCCAGTACTTC. Its protein product is CASSGLAGGQETQYF.

This clonotype has at least ten counts. The chain combines TRBV4-3 with TRBJ2-2; TRBD2 agrees at 11 bases. The V gene end was trimmed by 4 bases and the J gene end by 4 bases; junction bases not matched to a gene: 5. CDR3 size: 16 residues. Germline CDR1 reads LGHNA; CDR2 reads YSLEER. The CDR3 reads CASSLLAGGLTGELFF. The CDR3 DNA reads TGCGCCAGCAGCCTTCTAGCGGGGGGTCTCACCGGGGAGCTGTTTTTT.

This clonotype was picked up many times. The chain is built from TRBV20-1 and TRBJ2-3, with 10 bases lining up with TRBD2. The CDR3 is 16 amino acids. J lost 1 base, V lost 3 bases, and 7 bases had no gene match. CDR1 is DFQATT and CDR2 is SNEGSKA in the germline V gene (reference sequence). The CDR3 is CSASLAGALRTDTQYF. The CDR3 coding sequence is TGCAGTGCTAGTCTAGCGGGGGCCTTACGCACAGATACGCAGTATTTT.

The table lists this clonotype with many counts. V and J are TRBV20-1 and TRBJ1-3; D might be TRBD1 (5 bases). The germline V and J ends were trimmed by 3 bases and 4 bases, with 10 bases remaining between them. There are 13 residues in the CDR3. Germline lookup yields CDR1 DFQATT and CDR2 SNEGSKA (reference sequence). CDR3 nucleotides: TGCAGTGCTAGGCTTAAGGGGGGAAACACCATATATTTT. Its protein product is CSARLKGGNTIYF.

This clonotype was counted many times. The chain links TRBV12-3 or TRBV12-4 to TRBJ1-1, with TRBD1 matching over 9 bases. With V trimmed by 5 bases and J by 2 bases, 3 bases remained unmatched. This CDR3 has 14 residues. CDR3 in DNA: TGTGCCAGCAGTAAGACAGGGGGTAACACTGAAGCTTTCTTT. Its protein is CASSKTGGNTEAFF.

This clonotype was observed many times. The chain carries TRBV5-1 and TRBJ2-3, with TRBD2 matching over 8 bases. Germline CDR1 and CDR2: SGHRS and YFSETQ. This CDR3 has 14 residues. V lost 4 bases and J lost 2; bases outside the gene matches: 3. Here the CDR3 reads CASSTTSVTDTQYF. The CDR3, as DNA: TGCGCCAGCAGCACGACTAGCGTCACAGATACGCAGTATTTT. Drawing the rest from reference TRBV5-1 and TRBJ2-3, the complete variable domain is KAGVTQTPRYLIKTRGQQVTLSCSPISGHRSVSWYQQTPGQGLQFLFEYFSETQRNKGNFPGRFSGRQFSNSRSEMNVSTLELGDSALYLCASSTTSVTDTQYFGPGTRLTVL.

This clonotype has ten or more counts. The chain joins TRBV6-5 to TRBJ2-1, with 14 bases identical to TRBD2. Losses at the gene ends were 2 bases for V and 12 bases for J; bases not matched to a gene: 6. CDR1 and CDR2 from the germline V gene are MNHEY and SVGAGI. This CDR3 is built from 15 residues. The CDR3 nucleotides read TGTGCCAGCAGTTACGGGACTAGCGGGGGCCGGGGGCAGTTCTTC. Translation: CASSYGTSGGRGQFF.

There are many counts of this clonotype. V is TRBV29-1 and J is TRBJ2-1; D perhaps matches TRBD1 (6 bases). CDR1 SQVTM and CDR2 ANQGSEA come from the germline V gene. Trimming took 2 bases from V and 9 from J, leaving 20 bases between them. The CDR3 extends over 15 amino acids. The CDR3 here is CSVERDRSLVGEQFF. CDR3 nucleotide sequence: TGCAGCGTTGAACGAGACAGGTCCCTAGTCGGTGAGCAGTTCTTC.

At least ten counts were recorded for this clonotype. The CDR3 DNA is TGCGCCAGCAGCAACTCCGGGACAATGGAGACCCAGTACTTC. This gives the protein CASSNSGTMETQYF. The chain joins TRBV5-1 to TRBJ2-5; perhaps TRBD1 as D (6 bases). Germline CDR1 is SGHRS and CDR2 is YFSETQ. This CDR3 has 14 amino acids. The V end was cut by 4 bases, the J end by 5 bases, with 15 bases between.

This clonotype was seen repeatedly, ten times or more. The chain carries TRBV5-1 and TRBJ2-1; D is unresolved. Germline V gives CDR1 SGHRS, CDR2 YFSETQ. Trimming pared 0 bases from V and 3 bases from J, leaving 7 bases between. The CDR3 contains 14 residues. The CDR3, as DNA: TGCGCCAGCAGCTTGGTGGACGGCTACAATGAGCAGTTCTTC. It translates to CASSLVDGYNEQFF.

This clonotype was observed many times. The chain recombines TRBV2 with TRBJ2-2; no clear D. The CDR3 runs to 15 residues. Looked up from germline, CDR1 is SNHLY and CDR2 is FYNNEI. Trimming stripped 7 bases from V and 4 bases from J, with 16 bases between. The CDR3 is CASKDFTDPTGELFF. CDR3 sequence (DNA): TGTGCCAGCAAAGATTTCACAGATCCCACCGGGGAGCTGTTTTTT.

This clonotype occurred many times. The gene calls are TRBV7-2 and TRBJ2-1; 10 bases line up with TRBD2. The CDR3 loop spans 16 amino acids. V shed 6 bases, J shed 0 bases, and the junction held 5 bases outside the gene matches. Germline V lookup: CDR1 SGHTA, CDR2 FQGNSA. The CDR3 here is CASRFGLAASYNEQFF. The CDR3 nucleotides read TGTGCCAGCAGGTTTGGACTAGCGGCCTCCTACAATGAGCAGTTCTTC. The full variable domain, rest sourced from reference TRBV7-2 and TRBJ2-1, is GAGVSQSPSNKVTEKGKDVELRCDPISGHTALYWYRQSLGQGLEFLIYFQGNSAPDKSGLPSDRFSAERTGGSVSTLTIQRTQQEDSAVYLCASRFGLAASYNEQFFGPGTRLTVL.